This T cell receptor beta chain was obtained from a study of OX40 agonist ivuxolimab in advanced cancers. Here immunoSEQ multiplex PCR was the method, and the copy in TCRdb shows in-frame clones only, minus some. The sample yields tens of thousands of clones, 85% seen once. The TCR sequence derives from an adult with an advanced solid tumor such as melanoma, head and neck, liver or kidney cancer. The sample in question was CD4+ or CD8+ T cells sorted from blood, obtained in a trial of the OX40 agonist ivuxolimab.

The CDR3: CASSLRSVGSYNEQFF. Here the CDR3 DNA reads TGTGCCAGCAGTTTAAGGTCGGTTGGCTCCTACAATGAGCAGTTCTTC. The chain recombines TRBV28 with TRBJ2-1, with unresolved D. The CDR3 consists of 16 residues. The ends were cut back, 2 bases at V and 0 bases at J, with 11 bases in the middle. Germline V gene data show CDR1 as MDHEN and CDR2 as SYDVKM.